This T cell receptor (beta chain) was profiled in a study of control samples from healthy donors and cancer patients. Assay used: immunoSEQ multiplex PCR; TCRdb lists only in-frame clones, some missing. Altogether some 140,000 clones are present, 94% being singletons, with the ten largest covering 5% to 6.5%. The ends were cut back, 4 bases at V and 10 bases at J, with 17 bases in the middle. Germline CDR1 and CDR2: SGHKS and YYEKEE (reference sequence). The CDR3 totals 13 residues. The genes are TRBV5-5 and TRBJ1-2; D gene ambiguous. What was sequenced was blood. The TCR originated in a man aged 35-49 years in good health. The CDR3 loop is CASSHDPIRDYTF. Here the CDR3 DNA reads TGTGCCAGCAGCCATGACCCTATAAGGGACTACACCTTC.